What follows is one TCR beta chain and its context. Its target is not known. This entry comes from a study of cytomegalovirus exposure and HLA in healthy donors. V was shortened by 0 bases and J by 9 bases, with 24 bases between the two germline ends. This CDR3 region has 18 residues. Germline CDR1 is MGHRA and CDR2 is YSYEKL. Amplification used 60 Vbeta primers and 13 Jbeta primers. Produced via immunoSEQ multiplex PCR; TCRdb's table is partial and in-frame only. Of about 170,000 clones in the sample, 73% were seen once. Though probably carrying unrecorded immune exposures, donors were nominally healthy at sampling. Study-wide points: Within the data, a cluster of highly shared sequence variants was likely a sequencing artifact. Only CMV serostatus was available as immune exposure information. Roughly even sequencing depth across donors was the assumption behind the presence/absence analyses.

This chain joins TRBV4-1 and TRBJ2-1, with a possible D match to TRBD2 (7 bases). The sequence came from a woman under 30 in good health and CMV-seropositive. Sequenced sample: PBMCs. The CDR3: CASSQDQVGGGFMGEQFF. The CDR3 DNA sequence: TGCGCCAGCAGCCAAGATCAGGTAGGGGGGGGGTTCATGGGTGAGCAGTTCTTC.